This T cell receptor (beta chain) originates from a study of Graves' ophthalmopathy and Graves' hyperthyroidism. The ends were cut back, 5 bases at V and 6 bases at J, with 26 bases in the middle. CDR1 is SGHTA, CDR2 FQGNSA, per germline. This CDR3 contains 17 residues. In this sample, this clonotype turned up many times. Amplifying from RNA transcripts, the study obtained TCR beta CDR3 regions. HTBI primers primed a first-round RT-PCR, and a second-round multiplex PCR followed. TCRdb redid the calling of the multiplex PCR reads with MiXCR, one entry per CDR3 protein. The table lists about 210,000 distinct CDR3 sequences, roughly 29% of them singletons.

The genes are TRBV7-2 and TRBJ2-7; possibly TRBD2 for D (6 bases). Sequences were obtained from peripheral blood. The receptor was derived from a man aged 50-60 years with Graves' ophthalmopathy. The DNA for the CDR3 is TGTGCCAGCAGCCCCCCTGTGGGGGGAGCGAATGGGGTCGAGCAGTACTTC. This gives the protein CASSPPVGGANGVEQYF. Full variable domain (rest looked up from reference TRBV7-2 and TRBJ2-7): GAGVSQSPSNKVTEKGKDVELRCDPISGHTALYWYRQSLGQGLEFLIYFQGNSAPDKSGLPSDRFSAERTGGSVSTLTIQRTQQEDSAVYLCASSPPVGGANGVEQYFGPGTRLTVT.